This T cell receptor (beta chain) was sequenced during a study of Ad26.COV2.S vaccination and SARS-CoV-2 variants (dated by TCRdb to about 2021). In terms of the full investigation: Vaccine-arm donors came from COV1001, a multicentre, randomized, double-blind, placebo-controlled phase I-IIa trial of Ad26.COV2.S in healthy adults. Ad26.COV2.S was administered intramuscularly at 5 x 10^10 or 1 x 10^11 viral particles, either as a single shot or as two shots given 56 days apart. TCRbeta repertoire sequencing was used to assess the specificity and breadth of SARS-CoV-2-reactive T cell receptors after Ad26.COV2.S vaccination. A total of some 30 samples were included in the TCR-sequenced set, comprising about 20 Ad26.COV2.S vaccine recipients, 5 placebo recipients and 8 SARS-CoV-2 convalescent individuals. Participants in the trial were split at random into five groups of five each, receiving low-dose or high-dose Ad26.COV2.S once or twice, or else placebo on both occasions. Investigators remained blinded to trial group allocation during experiments and outcome assessment.

In light of the paper, this sample's treatment or condition label describes: roughly 20 received Ad26.COV2.S at low or high dose, single or two shots; about 5 received placebo; per-sample allocation not given. For vaccine and placebo recipients, repertoires were sequenced using samples collected on day 63 after the first injection. Cohort 1b enrolled roughly 25 adults aged 18-55 years at a single site in Boston, USA, between 29 July and 7 August 2020. As a vaccine, Ad26.COV2.S was a replication-incompetent adenovirus type 26 vector that expressed a prefusion-stabilized SARS-CoV-2 spike protein derived from the original Wuhan strain. The immunoSEQ Assay was used to sequence TCRbeta CDR3 regions. After extraction, genomic DNA underwent amplification by bias-controlled multiplex PCR, followed by high-throughput sequencing. Processing in the source paper ran as follows. Collapsing and filtering of sequences were performed to quantify the absolute abundance of each unique TCRbeta CDR3 region. T cell fraction was estimated by normalization of TCRbeta template counts to usable DNA, with usable DNA being measured through amplification of reference genes present in all nucleated cells. Repertoire TCRs were annotated as SARS-CoV-2-specific by exact matching of V gene, CDR3 amino acid sequence and J gene to a known reactive TCR set. The reference SARS-CoV-2 TCR set came from MIRA and was filtered for enrichment in COVID-19-positive ImmuneCODE repertoires, removing public or cross-reactive TCRs. Based on the MIRA antigens, annotated TCRs were further analysed at the level of specific ORF or position within ORF. Breadth was defined as annotated unique rearrangements over total unique productive rearrangements; depth was the summed frequency of those rearrangements. Two-sided Wilcoxon rank-sum tests were used to compare TCR breadth between groups. TCRdb re-hosts the immuneACCESS table, in-frame sequences only. Its copies lack some clones; in the studies checked, an unresolved V gene accounts for under half of them, and the cause for the rest is not known. For V, J and clone size, that table is used; D and trimming come from the DNA. The sample includes 430,000 or so clones, with more than 80% observed a single time. Approximately 12% of the sample belongs to the ten largest clones.

What the work shows at the level of the full study, not this receptor alone: Vaccine and placebo recipients had comparable non-spike TCR breadth, which fits with the vaccine containing only spike. After vaccination, spike-specific CD8+ and CD4+ T cell responses were reported to show substantial breadth. Compared with placebo recipients, Ad26.COV2.S recipients showed higher spike-specific TCR breadth (P = 0.0014). The authors noted that the TCR breadth and depth analyses may have underestimated total T cell responses. Comparing responses between vaccine doses or regimens was not something the study was powered to do.

In the case of this clone: What antigen it recognizes has not been identified. It has no much larger one-base neighbor in the sample; base qualities were not kept.

V loses 4 bases of germline sequence and J loses 1 base, and the interval between the two ends is 15 bases. According to the germline V gene, CDR1 reads SGHDN and CDR2 reads FVKESK. From the cysteine up to the phenylalanine, the CDR3 has a length of 16 residues. Only CDR3 DNA remains: 48 bases, in frame from the first base. The chain employs TRBV14 and TRBJ2-3; TRBD1 might be the D gene, on 6 matching bases. The origin of this receptor is a person between 18 and 60 years old who received the Ad26.COV2.S COVID-19 vaccine or a placebo. The source was peripheral blood, collected in a trial of Ad26.COV2.S vaccine versus placebo. The nucleotides are TGTGCCAGCAGCCGCAGCCGGGACACCCGCACAGATACGCAGTATTTT. It translates to CASSRSRDTRTDTQYF.